This T cell receptor beta chain was sequenced during a study of cytomegalovirus exposure and HLA in healthy donors. General observations from the study: In an earlier analysis, about 90% or about 30%: the productive usage of most TCR beta V segments.

A note on this clone: Its antigen is not identified.

This PCR relied on a set of 60 Vbeta primers and 13 Jbeta primers. Repertoires were generated with immunoSEQ multiplex PCR, while TCRdb's copy carries only in-frame clones and drops some. This sample yields 98,000 or so clones, of which over 60% are seen a single time; approximately 8% belongs to the top ten. This receptor was obtained from a female donor in good health and CMV-seronegative. Sequencing used PBMCs.

DNA of the CDR3: TGTGCCAGTAGTGGCCGGGGGATCACTGAAGCTTTCTTT. Translated: CASSGRGITEAFF. V usage is TRBV19 and J usage is TRBJ1-1; TRBD1 might be the D (5 bases). CDR3 size: 13 residues. V shed 5 bases and J shed 4 bases, with 11 bases lying between them. Germline V gives CDR1 LNHDA, CDR2 SQIVND (reference sequence).